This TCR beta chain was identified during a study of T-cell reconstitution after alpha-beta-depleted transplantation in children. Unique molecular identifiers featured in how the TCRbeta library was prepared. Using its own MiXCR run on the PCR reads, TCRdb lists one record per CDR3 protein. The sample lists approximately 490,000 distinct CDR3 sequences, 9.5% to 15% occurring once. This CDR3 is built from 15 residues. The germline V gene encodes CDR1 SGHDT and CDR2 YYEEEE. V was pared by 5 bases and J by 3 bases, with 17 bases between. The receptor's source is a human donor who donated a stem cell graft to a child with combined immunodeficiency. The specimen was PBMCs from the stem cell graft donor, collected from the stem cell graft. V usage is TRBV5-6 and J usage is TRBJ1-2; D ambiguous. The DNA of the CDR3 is TGTGCCAGCAGAGTCCGGCTTTTGTGGGACTATGGCTACACCTTC. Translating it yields CASRVRLLWDYGYTF.